Listed here is a single T cell receptor beta chain. V lost 4 bases to trimming and J lost 0 bases, with 16 bases between them. The CDR3 runs to 17 residues. CDR1 is SGHNT, CDR2 YYREEE, per germline (reference sequence). Only in-frame clones appear in the TCRdb table, and some are missing; sequencing was by immunoSEQ multiplex PCR. The table includes about 120,000 clones, over 75% detected once. This sample was taken from a study of blood T cell repertoires in COVID-19. The overall study: In each case, the material was cDNA or gDNA derived from T cells, B-cell-depleted T cells, or PBMCs.

The clonotype comes from a human donor with active COVID-19. The donor label of this sample is uncertain. The chain uses TRBV5-4 and TRBJ2-2; a weak D match, TRBD1 (6 bases). The material sequenced was peripheral blood. CDR3: CASSQTPGHANTGELFF. As DNA, the CDR3 is TGTGCCAGCAGCCAAACACCGGGACACGCGAACACCGGGGAGCTGTTTTTT. The complete variable domain, with remaining parts taken from reference TRBV5-4 and TRBJ2-2, reads ETGVTQSPTHLIKTRGQQVTLRCSSQSGHNTVSWYQQALGQGPQFIFQYYREEENGRGNFPPRFSGLQFPNYSSELNVNALELDDSALYLCASSQTPGHANTGELFFGEGSRLTVL.